The clone carrying this TCR beta chain was seen only a few times. Its matching antigen is unknown. The read halts 3 residues ahead of the CDR3 end, with the missing end drawn from the germline J gene. This entry comes from a study of T cell clonality in common variable immunodeficiency. Most patients and controls had Caucasian heritage. Blood came from CVID subjects not ill and not taking immunomodulatory or immunosuppressive medication. General study points: Patient heterogeneity in the CVID cohort limited correlations between repertoire features and clinical complications. Common variable immunodeficiency TCR beta sequences reportedly had fewer deletions and N-nucleotide insertions.

V lost 4 bases to trimming and J lost 4 bases; unmatched junction nucleotides: 4. The CDR3 is 14 residues long. The germline V gene has CDR1 SGHRS and CDR2 YFSETQ. Control and CVID samples contributed equal amounts of genomic DNA. Sequencing used immunoSEQ multiplex PCR; TCRdb keeps in-frame clones, though not all of them. Listed for the sample are approximately 28,000 clones, none seen a single time. Specimen: peripheral blood mononuclear cells. The receptor was isolated from a human donor with common variable immunodeficiency. The chain has TRBV5-1 and TRBJ1-4; 7 bases line up with TRBD1. The CDR3 is CASSTGQVNEKLFF. The DNA read from the CDR3 is TGCGCCAGCAGCACCGGACAGGTTAATGAAAAA.